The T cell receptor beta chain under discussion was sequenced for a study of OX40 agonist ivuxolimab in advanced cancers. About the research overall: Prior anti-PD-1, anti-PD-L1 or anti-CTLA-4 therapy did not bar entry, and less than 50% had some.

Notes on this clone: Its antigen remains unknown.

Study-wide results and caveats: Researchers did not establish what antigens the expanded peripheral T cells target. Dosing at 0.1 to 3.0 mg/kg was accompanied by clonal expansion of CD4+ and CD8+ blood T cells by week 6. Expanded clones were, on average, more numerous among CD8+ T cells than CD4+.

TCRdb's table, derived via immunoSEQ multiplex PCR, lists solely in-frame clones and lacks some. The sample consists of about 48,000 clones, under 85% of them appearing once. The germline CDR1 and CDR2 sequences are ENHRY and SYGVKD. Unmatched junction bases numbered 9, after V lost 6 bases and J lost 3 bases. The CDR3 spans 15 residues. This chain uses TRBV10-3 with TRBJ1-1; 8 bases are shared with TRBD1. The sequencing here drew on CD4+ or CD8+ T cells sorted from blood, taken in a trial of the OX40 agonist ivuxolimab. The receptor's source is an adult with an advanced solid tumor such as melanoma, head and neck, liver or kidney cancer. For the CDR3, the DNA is TGTGCCATCAGCCTAAAGACAGGGGCGGACACTGAAGCTTTCTTT. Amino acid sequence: CAISLKTGADTEAFF.